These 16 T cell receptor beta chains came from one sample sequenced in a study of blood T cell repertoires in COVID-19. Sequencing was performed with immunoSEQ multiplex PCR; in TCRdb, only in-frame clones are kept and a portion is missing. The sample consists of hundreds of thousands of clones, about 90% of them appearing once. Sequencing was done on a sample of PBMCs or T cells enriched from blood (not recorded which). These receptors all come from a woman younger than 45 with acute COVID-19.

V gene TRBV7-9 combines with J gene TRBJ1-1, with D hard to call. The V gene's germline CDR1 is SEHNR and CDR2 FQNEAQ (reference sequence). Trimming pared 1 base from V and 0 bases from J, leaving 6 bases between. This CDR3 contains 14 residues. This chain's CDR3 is CASSLGDMNTEAFF. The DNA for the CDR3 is TGTGCCAGCAGCTTAGGCGACATGAACACTGAAGCTTTCTTT.

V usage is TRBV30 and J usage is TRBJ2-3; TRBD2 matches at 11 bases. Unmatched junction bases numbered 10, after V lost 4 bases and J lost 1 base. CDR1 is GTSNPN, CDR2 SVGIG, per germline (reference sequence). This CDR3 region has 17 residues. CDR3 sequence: CAWNSIIAGGGTDTQYF. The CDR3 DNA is TGTGCCTGGAATAGCATAATAGCGGGGGGGGGCACAGATACGCAGTATTTT.

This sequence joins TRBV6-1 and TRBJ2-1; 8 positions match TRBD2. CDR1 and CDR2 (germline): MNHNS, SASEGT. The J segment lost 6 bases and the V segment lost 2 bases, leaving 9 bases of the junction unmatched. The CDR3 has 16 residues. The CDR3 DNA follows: TGTGCCAGCAGTGAACTAGCGGGTGGATCTCCCAATGAGCAGTTCTTC. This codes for CASSELAGGSPNEQFF.

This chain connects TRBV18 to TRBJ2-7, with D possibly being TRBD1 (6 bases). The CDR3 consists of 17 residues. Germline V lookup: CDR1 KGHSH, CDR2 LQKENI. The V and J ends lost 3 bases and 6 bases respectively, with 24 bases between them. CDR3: CASSPNLVEQGSGEQYF. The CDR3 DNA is TGTGCCAGCTCACCCAACCTGGTTGAGCAGGGGTCGGGCGAGCAGTACTTC.

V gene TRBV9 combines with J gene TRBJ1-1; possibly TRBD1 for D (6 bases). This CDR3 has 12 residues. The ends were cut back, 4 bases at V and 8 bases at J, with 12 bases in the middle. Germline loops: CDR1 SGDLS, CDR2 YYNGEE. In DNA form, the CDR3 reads TGTGCCAGCAGCCCCAATGGGGGCGAAGCTTTCTTT. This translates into CASSPNGGEAFF.

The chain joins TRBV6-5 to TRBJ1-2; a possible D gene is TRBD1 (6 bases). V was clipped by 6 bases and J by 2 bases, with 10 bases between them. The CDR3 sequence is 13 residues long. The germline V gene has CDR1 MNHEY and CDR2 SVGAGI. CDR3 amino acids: CASRQGSNYGYTF. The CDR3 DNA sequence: TGTGCCAGCAGACAGGGTTCCAACTATGGCTACACCTTC.

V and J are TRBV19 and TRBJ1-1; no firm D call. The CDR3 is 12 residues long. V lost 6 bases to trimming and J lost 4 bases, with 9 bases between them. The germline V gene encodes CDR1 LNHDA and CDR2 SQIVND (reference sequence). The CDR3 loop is CASRGGATEAFF. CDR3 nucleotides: TGTGCCAGTAGAGGCGGCGCCACTGAAGCTTTCTTT.

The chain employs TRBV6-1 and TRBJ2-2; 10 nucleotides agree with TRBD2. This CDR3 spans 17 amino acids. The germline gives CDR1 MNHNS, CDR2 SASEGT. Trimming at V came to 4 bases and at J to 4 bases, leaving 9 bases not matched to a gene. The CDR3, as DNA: TGTGCCAGCAGTGTTCCAGCGGGGGGGCGCGGCACCGGGGAGCTGTTTTTT. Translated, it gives CASSVPAGGRGTGELFF.

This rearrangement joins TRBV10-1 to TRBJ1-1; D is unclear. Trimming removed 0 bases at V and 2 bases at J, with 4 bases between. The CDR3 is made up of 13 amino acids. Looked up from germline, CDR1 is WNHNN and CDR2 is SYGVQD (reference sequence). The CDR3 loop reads CASSESPNTEAFF. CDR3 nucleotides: TGCGCCAGCAGTGAGTCTCCTAACACTGAAGCTTTCTTT.

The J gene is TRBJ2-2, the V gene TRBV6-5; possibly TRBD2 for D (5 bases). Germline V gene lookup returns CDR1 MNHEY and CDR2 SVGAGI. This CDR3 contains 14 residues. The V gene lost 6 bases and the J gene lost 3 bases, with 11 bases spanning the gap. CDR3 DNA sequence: TGTGCCAGCAGGAGAGGGTCAGACACCGGGGAGCTGTTTTTT. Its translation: CASRRGSDTGELFF.

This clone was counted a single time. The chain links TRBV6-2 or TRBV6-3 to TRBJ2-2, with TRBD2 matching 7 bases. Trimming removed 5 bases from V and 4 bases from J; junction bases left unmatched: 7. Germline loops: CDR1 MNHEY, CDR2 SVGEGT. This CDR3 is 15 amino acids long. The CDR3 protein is CASSLRLAGTGELFF. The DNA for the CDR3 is TGTGCCAGCAGTCTGAGACTAGCCGGCACCGGGGAGCTGTTTTTT.

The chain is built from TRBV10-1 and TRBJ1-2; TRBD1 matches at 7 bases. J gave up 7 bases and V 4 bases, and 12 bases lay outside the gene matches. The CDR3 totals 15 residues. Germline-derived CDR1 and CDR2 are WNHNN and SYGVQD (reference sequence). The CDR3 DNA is TGCGCCAGCAGTGCATTAGAACAGGGGAATAGTGGCTACACCTTC. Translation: CASSALEQGNSGYTF.

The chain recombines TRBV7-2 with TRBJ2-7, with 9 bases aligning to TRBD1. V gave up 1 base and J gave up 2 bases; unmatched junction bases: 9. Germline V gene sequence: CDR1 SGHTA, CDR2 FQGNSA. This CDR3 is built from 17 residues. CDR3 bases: TGTGCCAGCAGCTTAGTCGGGCGGGGACAGGGAGCCTACGAGCAGTACTTC. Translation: CASSLVGRGQGAYEQYF.

CDR3 region: CSVDDSYQETQYF. CDR3 in DNA: TGCAGCGTTGATGACAGTTACCAAGAGACCCAGTACTTC. V gene TRBV29-1 combines with J gene TRBJ2-5; D might be TRBD1 (5 bases). The CDR3 covers 13 residues. Germline assignment: CDR1 SQVTM and CDR2 ANQGSEA. Trimming left V 3 bases short and J 0 bases short, with 8 bases between.

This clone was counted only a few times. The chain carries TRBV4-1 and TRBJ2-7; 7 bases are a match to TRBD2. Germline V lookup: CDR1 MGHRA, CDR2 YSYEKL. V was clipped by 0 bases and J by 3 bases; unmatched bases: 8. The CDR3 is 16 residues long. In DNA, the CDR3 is TGCGCCAGCAGCCAAGATGTGGGCTGGGAGGGCTACGAGCAGTACTTC. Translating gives CASSQDVGWEGYEQYF.

In nucleotides, the CDR3 is TGTGCCAGCAGCCAACAGAACACTGAAGCTTTCTTT. It translates to CASSQQNTEAFF. The V gene is TRBV6-2 or TRBV6-3, the J gene TRBJ1-1; D remains unclear. Trimming stripped 6 bases from V and 1 base from J, with 6 bases between. Germline V CDR1 and CDR2: MNHEY, SVGEGT. There are 12 residues in the CDR3.